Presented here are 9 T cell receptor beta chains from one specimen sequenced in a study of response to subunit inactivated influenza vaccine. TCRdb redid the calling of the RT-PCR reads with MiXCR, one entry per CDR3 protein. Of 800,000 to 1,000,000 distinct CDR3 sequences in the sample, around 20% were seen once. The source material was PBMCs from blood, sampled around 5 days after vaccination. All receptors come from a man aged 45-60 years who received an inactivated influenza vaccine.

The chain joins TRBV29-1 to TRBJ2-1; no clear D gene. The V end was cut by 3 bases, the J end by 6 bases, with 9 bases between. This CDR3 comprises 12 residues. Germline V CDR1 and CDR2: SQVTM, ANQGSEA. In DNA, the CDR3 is TGCAGCGTTGACCGGGTTGGCAATGAGCAGTTCTTC. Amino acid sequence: CSVDRVGNEQFF.

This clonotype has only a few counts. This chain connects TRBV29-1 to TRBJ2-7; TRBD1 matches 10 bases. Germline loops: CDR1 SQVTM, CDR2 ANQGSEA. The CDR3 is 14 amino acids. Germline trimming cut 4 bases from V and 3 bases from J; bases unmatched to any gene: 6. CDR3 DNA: TGCAGCGTTGCCTGGACAGGGGGTATCTACGAGCAGTACTTC. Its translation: CSVAWTGGIYEQYF.

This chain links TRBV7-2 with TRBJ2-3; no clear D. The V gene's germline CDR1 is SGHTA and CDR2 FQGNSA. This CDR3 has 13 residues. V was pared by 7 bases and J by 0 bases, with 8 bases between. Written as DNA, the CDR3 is TGTGCCAGCAACTACAGAAGCACAGATACGCAGTATTTT. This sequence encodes CASNYRSTDTQYF.

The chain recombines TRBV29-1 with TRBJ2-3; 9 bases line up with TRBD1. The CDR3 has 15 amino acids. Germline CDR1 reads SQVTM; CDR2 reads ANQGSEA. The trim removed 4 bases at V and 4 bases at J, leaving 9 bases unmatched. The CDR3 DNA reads TGCAGCGTTGCCATCTCGGGACAGGGTGCAGATACGCAGTATTTT. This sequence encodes CSVAISGQGADTQYF.

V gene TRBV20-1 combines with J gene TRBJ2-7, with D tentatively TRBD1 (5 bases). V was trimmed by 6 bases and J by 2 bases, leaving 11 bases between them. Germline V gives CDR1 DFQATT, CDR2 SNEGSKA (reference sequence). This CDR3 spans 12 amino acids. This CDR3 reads CSASTETYEQYF. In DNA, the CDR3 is TGCAGTGCCTCGACAGAAACCTACGAGCAGTACTTC.

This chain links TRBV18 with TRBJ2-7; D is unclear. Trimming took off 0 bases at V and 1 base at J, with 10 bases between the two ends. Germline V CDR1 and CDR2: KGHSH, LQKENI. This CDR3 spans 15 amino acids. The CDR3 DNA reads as TGTGCCAGCTCACCACCCGGGTACCCTTCCTACGAGCAGTACTTC. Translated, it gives CASSPPGYPSYEQYF.

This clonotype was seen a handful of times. The CDR3 sequence is CASGLADTGELFF. The CDR3 DNA reads as TGCGCCAGCGGATTGGCCGACACCGGGGAGCTGTTTTTT. This sequence joins TRBV5-1 and TRBJ2-2; D not resolved. CDR1 is SGHRS, CDR2 YFSETQ, per germline. Trimming left V 7 bases short and J 3 bases short, with 10 bases between. The CDR3 consists of 13 residues.

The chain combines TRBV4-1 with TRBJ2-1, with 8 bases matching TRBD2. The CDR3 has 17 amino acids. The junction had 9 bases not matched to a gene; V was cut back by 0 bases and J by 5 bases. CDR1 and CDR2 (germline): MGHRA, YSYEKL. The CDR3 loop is CASSQDVASGSNNEQFF. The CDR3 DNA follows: TGCGCCAGCAGCCAAGATGTGGCTAGCGGGTCGAACAATGAGCAGTTCTTC.

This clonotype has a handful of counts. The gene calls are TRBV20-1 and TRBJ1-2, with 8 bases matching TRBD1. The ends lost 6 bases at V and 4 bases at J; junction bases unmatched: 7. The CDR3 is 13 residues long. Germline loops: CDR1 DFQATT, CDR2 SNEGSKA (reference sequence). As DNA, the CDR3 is TGCAGTGCAACCAGGGGGCAGGGCTATGGCTACACCTTC. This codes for CSATRGQGYGYTF.